The rows below give T cell receptor beta chains drawn from one sample of a study of T-cell reconstitution after alpha-beta-depleted transplantation in children. TCRdb ran MiXCR on the PCR reads and lists one entry per CDR3 protein. The data show hundreds of thousands of distinct CDR3 sequences, over 15% seen once. The sequencing here drew on PBMCs, mostly from graft donor cells, taken 360 days after TCRalphabeta/CD19-depleted stem cell transplant. Source of these receptors: a male patient aged 2-15 years who had a stem cell transplant for acute lymphoblastic leukemia, so the T cells may come from the graft donor. Each CDR3 is given with its conserved first and last residue. The order of the fields is J gene, clone size, D gene, V gene, CDR3 protein, CDR3 DNA. The D gene is left open where the match is weak. Clone size is given for some rows only: seen once, a few or many times, or a class if the clone is expanded.

j_gene: TRBJ2-6; abundance: many; d_gene: TRBD2; v_gene: TRBV13; CDR3aa: CASSLVPPLAGVLSGANVLTF; CDR3nt: TGTGCCAGCAGCTTGGTCCCCCCCCTAGCGGGGGTCCTCTCTGGGGCCAACGTCCTGACTTTC
j_gene: TRBJ1-1; abundance: NA; d_gene: TRBD1; v_gene: TRBV5-1; CDR3aa: CASSPGTGLTEAFF; CDR3nt: TGCGCCAGCAGCCCGGGGACAGGGCTCACTGAAGCTTTCTTT
j_gene: TRBJ1-2; abundance: NA; d_gene: NA; v_gene: TRBV3-1; CDR3aa: CASSQAFSGAYGYTF; CDR3nt: TGTGCCAGCAGCCAAGCGTTCTCAGGGGCCTATGGCTACACCTTC
j_gene: TRBJ2-7; abundance: few; d_gene: TRBD2; v_gene: TRBV25-1; CDR3aa: CASSDRGGESYEQYF; CDR3nt: TGTGCCAGCAGTGATCGGGGAGGGGAGTCCTACGAGCAGTACTTC
j_gene: TRBJ2-2; abundance: NA; d_gene: NA; v_gene: TRBV12-3/TRBV12-4; CDR3aa: CASSPIPGELFF; CDR3nt: TGTGCCAGCAGCCCGATCCCCGGGGAGCTGTTTTTT
j_gene: TRBJ1-4; abundance: many; d_gene: NA; v_gene: TRBV12-3/TRBV12-4; CDR3aa: CASSIDRKQGKLFF; CDR3nt: TGTGCCAGCAGTATTGACAGGAAACAAGGAAAACTGTTTTTT
j_gene: TRBJ1-2; abundance: NA; d_gene: TRBD1; v_gene: TRBV7-2; CDR3aa: CASSLETGDYGYTF; CDR3nt: TGTGCCAGCAGCTTAGAGACAGGGGACTATGGCTACACCTTC
j_gene: TRBJ2-1; abundance: few; d_gene: NA; v_gene: TRBV7-2; CDR3aa: CASSLVWGENNEQFF; CDR3nt: TGTGCCAGCAGCTTAGTTTGGGGGGAAAACAATGAGCAGTTCTTC
j_gene: TRBJ1-2; abundance: few; d_gene: NA; v_gene: TRBV29-1; CDR3aa: CSVEASPGDSYGYTF; CDR3nt: TGCAGCGTTGAAGCCTCCCCAGGGGACTCCTATGGCTACACCTTC
j_gene: TRBJ2-3; abundance: NA; d_gene: NA; v_gene: TRBV12-3/TRBV12-4; CDR3aa: CASNLGLSHGTDTQYF; CDR3nt: TGTGCCAGCAATTTGGGTCTCTCTCATGGGACAGATACGCAGTATTTT
j_gene: TRBJ2-2; abundance: NA; d_gene: NA; v_gene: TRBV5-1; CDR3aa: CASSTPRGGNTGELFF; CDR3nt: TGCGCCAGCAGCACCCCGAGAGGGGGAAACACCGGGGAGCTGTTTTTT
j_gene: TRBJ2-1; abundance: NA; d_gene: NA; v_gene: TRBV5-5; CDR3aa: CASSTSVNEQFF; CDR3nt: TGTGCCAGCAGCACCAGCGTAAATGAGCAGTTCTTC
j_gene: TRBJ2-7; abundance: NA; d_gene: NA; v_gene: TRBV6-2/TRBV6-3; CDR3aa: CASSWTDPQYEQYF; CDR3nt: TGTGCCAGCAGTTGGACGGATCCACAATACGAGCAGTACTTC
j_gene: TRBJ2-5; abundance: NA; d_gene: NA; v_gene: TRBV3-1; CDR3aa: CASSLERGPRETQYF; CDR3nt: TGTGCCAGCAGCCTAGAACGGGGGCCGAGAGAGACCCAGTACTTC
j_gene: TRBJ2-3; abundance: many; d_gene: TRBD1; v_gene: TRBV12-3/TRBV12-4; CDR3aa: CASSPRDRRPDTQYF; CDR3nt: TGTGCCAGCAGTCCCCGGGACAGGCGACCAGATACGCAGTATTTT
j_gene: TRBJ1-5; abundance: few; d_gene: NA; v_gene: TRBV16; CDR3aa: CASSQSGEGRNQPQHF; CDR3nt: TGTGCCAGCAGCCAATCGGGGGAGGGGAGGAATCAGCCCCAGCATTTT
j_gene: TRBJ1-1; abundance: many; d_gene: NA; v_gene: TRBV7-8; CDR3aa: CASSPNVANTEAFF; CDR3nt: TGTGCCAGCAGCCCTAACGTGGCAAACACTGAAGCTTTCTTT
j_gene: TRBJ1-1; abundance: few; d_gene: TRBD1; v_gene: TRBV7-9; CDR3aa: CASSLPGQGLNTEAFF; CDR3nt: TGTGCCAGCAGCTTACCCGGACAGGGGTTGAACACTGAAGCTTTCTTT